These 26 T cell receptor beta chains came from one sample sequenced in a study of blood T cell repertoires in COVID-19. Measured with immunoSEQ multiplex PCR; TCRdb has only the in-frame clones, and not every one. The table records around 240,000 clones, around 88% of them present only once. The sequenced sample consisted of PBMCs or T cells enriched from blood (not recorded which). The receptors shown here come from a woman between 45 and 60 years old who had recovered from COVID-19.

This chain uses TRBV5-6 with TRBJ1-6; tentative D call: TRBD1 (6 bases). Germline V gene data show CDR1 as SGHDT and CDR2 as YYEEEE. There are 18 residues in the CDR3. The V and J ends lost 0 bases and 0 bases respectively, with 13 bases between them. The CDR3 sequence is CASSLESRGSSYNSPLHF. CDR3 nucleotides: TGTGCCAGCAGCTTGGAATCGAGGGGGAGCTCCTATAATTCACCCCTCCACTTT.

This rearrangement joins TRBV3-1 (or the pseudogene TRBV3-2) to TRBJ2-7, with 7 bases fitting TRBD2. Unmatched junction bases numbered 7, after V lost 8 bases and J lost 0 bases. Germline CDR1 is LGHDT and CDR2 is YNNKEL (reference sequence). CDR3 length equals 14 residues. CDR3 bases: TGTGCCAGCGGAGCGGGGTTAGGCTCCTACGAGCAGTACTTC. This codes for CASGAGLGSYEQYF.

The chain is built from TRBV3-1 (or the pseudogene TRBV3-2) and TRBJ2-1, with 7 bases fitting TRBD2. CDR1 is LGHDT and CDR2 is YNNKEL in the germline V gene (reference sequence). The CDR3 is 12 residues long. The V segment lost 4 bases and the J segment 8 bases; nucleotides outside the gene matches: 2. The CDR3 here is CASSPGRDEQFF. The CDR3 DNA is TGTGCCAGCAGCCCGGGGAGGGATGAGCAGTTCTTC.

The chain uses TRBV27 and TRBJ2-7; no clear D. The CDR3 spans 12 residues. Germline-derived CDR1 and CDR2 are MNHEY and SMNVEV (reference sequence). V was cut by 5 bases and J by 7 bases, with 12 bases left in between. Here the CDR3 reads CASSPPLREQYF. CDR3 bases: TGTGCCAGCAGTCCCCCACTCCGGGAGCAGTACTTC.

The chain links TRBV27 to TRBJ2-7; a possible D gene is TRBD1 (5 bases). Trimming removed 6 bases at V and 0 bases at J, with 12 bases between. Germline CDR1 is MNHEY and CDR2 is SMNVEV (reference sequence). This CDR3 has 14 amino acids. DNA of the CDR3: TGTGCCAGCAGCCCCAGGGTTAACTCCTACGAGCAGTACTTC. The encoded protein is CASSPRVNSYEQYF.

The chain carries TRBV12-3 or TRBV12-4 and TRBJ2-1, with 7 bases lining up with TRBD2. CDR3 length: 13 amino acids. Trimming took 6 bases from V and 4 from J; bases not matched to a gene: 3. CDR3 sequence reads: CASRGLGYNEQFF. DNA of the CDR3: TGTGCCAGCAGAGGACTAGGGTACAATGAGCAGTTCTTC.

This sequence joins TRBV7-6 and TRBJ2-1; 12 bases line up with TRBD2. The CDR3 has 16 amino acids. Germline V lookup: CDR1 SGHVS, CDR2 FNYEAQ. Germline trimming cut 1 base from V and 3 bases from J; bases unmatched to any gene: 1. The CDR3 nucleotides are TGTGCCAGCAGCTTAGGGACTAGCGGGGTCTACAATGAGCAGTTCTTC. As protein: CASSLGTSGVYNEQFF.

This clone was seen more than once but under ten times. As DNA, the CDR3 is TGTGCCAGCAGCTTAGGGGCGGGGGCCTACAATGAGCAGTTCTTC. It specifies CASSLGAGAYNEQFF. The chain has TRBV7-9 and TRBJ2-1, with 7 bases identical to TRBD2. Trimming at V came to 1 base and at J to 2 bases, leaving 2 bases not matched to a gene. This CDR3 comprises 15 residues. Looked up from germline, CDR1 is SEHNR and CDR2 is FQNEAQ (reference sequence).

The rearrangement links TRBV6-4 to TRBJ1-1; 8 bases match TRBD1. Germline V gene lookup returns CDR1 MRHNA and CDR2 SNTAGT. The J segment lost 2 bases and the V segment lost 6 bases, leaving 8 bases of the junction unmatched. This CDR3 contains 15 residues. The DNA of the CDR3 is TGTGCCAGCAGCACCCATACAGGGGGTAACACTGAAGCTTTCTTT. Amino acids: CASSTHTGGNTEAFF.

The chain recombines TRBV6-5 with TRBJ1-1; TRBD1 aligns across 8 bases. Germline CDR1 reads MNHEY; CDR2 reads SVGAGI. The CDR3 contains 13 residues. Trimming removed 7 bases from V and 5 bases from J; junction bases left unmatched: 6. CDR3 sequence (DNA): TGTGCCAGCACCTGGACAGGGAGTACTGAAGCTTTCTTT. Amino acids: CASTWTGSTEAFF.

Only a few counts were recorded for this clone. The chain joins TRBV6-5 to TRBJ1-1; TRBD1 matches at 8 bases. Losses at the gene ends were 9 bases for V and 0 bases for J; bases not matched to a gene: 6. The germline gives CDR1 MNHEY, CDR2 SVGAGI. The CDR3 length is 14 residues. DNA of the CDR3: TGTGCCAGAGGACAGGGAACCATGAACACTGAAGCTTTCTTT. This codes for CARGQGTMNTEAFF.

This rearrangement joins TRBV19 to TRBJ2-2; 12 nucleotides align to TRBD1. Germline CDR1 is LNHDA and CDR2 is SQIVND (reference sequence). The CDR3 has 17 residues. Trimming cost V 7 bases and J 2 bases; bases outside gene matches: 8. This CDR3 is CASTKTGTGGNTGELFF. CDR3 sequence (DNA): TGTGCCAGTACTAAAACCGGGACAGGGGGCAACACCGGGGAGCTGTTTTTT.

The chain couples TRBV29-1 to TRBJ1-3; D is ambiguous. V lost 3 bases to trimming and J lost 5 bases, with 17 bases between them. The germline V gene has CDR1 SQVTM and CDR2 ANQGSEA. The length of the CDR3 is 15 residues. DNA of the CDR3: TGCAGCGTTGATTGGTCAGGCGTCCAAAGAAACACCATATATTTT. Residues: CSVDWSGVQRNTIYF.

This chain links TRBV6-5 with TRBJ1-6; no definite D call. This CDR3 spans 13 amino acids. The germline V gene encodes CDR1 MNHEY and CDR2 SVGAGI. The V end was cut by 2 bases, the J end by 5 bases, with 4 bases between. The CDR3 is CASSYEDNSPLHF. The CDR3 bases are TGTGCCAGCAGTTACGAGGATAATTCACCCCTCCACTTT.

This chain links TRBV20-1 with TRBJ1-5; D is ambiguous. CDR3 length: 12 residues. V was shortened by 3 bases and J by 0 bases, with 3 bases between the two germline ends. Per germline, CDR1 DFQATT and CDR2 SNEGSKA (reference sequence). Written as DNA, the CDR3 is TGCAGTGCTAGTTATAGCAATCAGCCCCAGCATTTT. Its protein is CSASYSNQPQHF.

The CDR3 sequence: CASSLFKRERKNTEAFF. CDR3 DNA sequence: TGTGCCAGCAGCTTATTTAAAAGGGAGAGGAAGAACACTGAAGCTTTCTTT. J is TRBJ1-1 and V is TRBV7-9; no definite D call. The germline CDR1 and CDR2 sequences are SEHNR and FQNEAQ (reference sequence). CDR3 length equals 17 residues. V shed 2 bases and J shed 1 base, with 17 bases lying between them.

This chain connects TRBV7-2 to TRBJ1-2, with D possibly matching TRBD1 (6 bases). CDR3 length equals 15 residues. V lost 0 bases, J lost 8 bases, and 16 bases lay in between. Germline values: CDR1 SGHTA, CDR2 FQGNSA. The CDR3 nucleotides are TGTGCCAGCAGCTTAGCGTCGGCAGGGGTCGGCGGCTACACCTTC. Protein sequence: CASSLASAGVGGYTF.

The J gene is TRBJ2-1, the V gene TRBV6-1; 8 positions match TRBD2. The CDR3 runs to 17 residues. With 4 bases clipped from V and 7 bases from J, the junction kept 15 bases outside the gene matches. Germline V gene data show CDR1 as MNHNS and CDR2 as SASEGT. The CDR3, as DNA: TGTGCCAGCAGTGTTATCCTGTCGGGCGGGGGGTTTAATGAGCAGTTCTTC. Translation: CASSVILSGGGFNEQFF.

This chain joins TRBV6-2 or TRBV6-3 and TRBJ1-6; 9 bases line up with TRBD1. The V gene's germline CDR1 is MNHEY and CDR2 SVGEGT. V dropped 2 bases and J dropped 10; count of bases not matched to a gene: 12. The CDR3 runs to 17 residues. This chain's CDR3 is CASSYEGQGIDRSPLHF. As DNA, the CDR3 is TGTGCCAGCAGTTACGAAGGACAGGGGATCGATCGATCACCCCTCCACTTT.

This clone is a singleton in its sample. The rearrangement uses TRBV30 and TRBJ1-1; 9 nucleotides agree with TRBD1. The CDR3 has 15 amino acids. CDR1 and CDR2 from the germline V gene are GTSNPN and SVGIG (reference sequence). Trimming cost V 1 base and J 5 bases; bases outside gene matches: 8. The CDR3 DNA is TGTGCCTGGAGTGCACCGGACAGGGGTGGGACTGAAGCTTTCTTT. As protein: CAWSAPDRGGTEAFF.

The V gene is TRBV4-1, the J gene TRBJ1-6, with D possibly TRBD1 on 6 matching bases. V gave up 3 bases and J gave up 8 bases, with 17 bases separating them. The CDR3 consists of 16 residues. Germline V lookup: CDR1 MGHRA, CDR2 YSYEKL. CDR3 amino acids: CASSQERQAGDSPLHF. In nucleotides, the CDR3 is TGCGCCAGCAGCCAGGAACGACAGGCTGGGGATTCACCCCTCCACTTT.

This sequence joins TRBV19 and TRBJ2-7, with 10 bases lining up with TRBD2. The CDR3 is 17 residues long. The V and J ends lost 4 bases and 0 bases, in that order; junction bases with no gene match: 9. Germline assignment: CDR1 LNHDA and CDR2 SQIVND (reference sequence). The CDR3 spells CASSTVLAGLNSYEQYF. CDR3 DNA sequence: TGTGCCAGTAGTACCGTACTAGCGGGGTTAAACTCCTACGAGCAGTACTTC.

The chain joins TRBV10-1 to TRBJ2-7, with 7 bases matching TRBD1. With V trimmed by 9 bases and J by 3 bases, 8 bases remained unmatched. Looked up from germline, CDR1 is WNHNN and CDR2 is SYGVQD (reference sequence). This CDR3 region has 13 residues. DNA of the CDR3: TGCGCCAGGGGGACAGCCAAAAACTACGAGCAGTACTTC. It translates to CARGTAKNYEQYF.

This chain uses TRBV6-2 or TRBV6-3 with TRBJ1-1; D ambiguous. CDR3 length: 12 residues. Trimming took 0 bases from V and 8 from J, leaving 7 bases between them. Looked up from germline, CDR1 is MNHEY and CDR2 is SVGEGT. The CDR3 sequence is CASSYSIREAFF. The CDR3 region has the DNA TGTGCCAGCAGTTACTCGATCAGAGAAGCTTTCTTT.

The chain has TRBV7-3 and TRBJ2-5; 7 nucleotides agree with TRBD2. The germline V gene has CDR1 SGHTA and CDR2 FQGTGA. The trim removed 0 bases at V and 2 bases at J, leaving 3 bases unmatched. The CDR3 runs 15 residues. The CDR3 region is CASSLTGGFQETQYF. CDR3 DNA: TGTGCCAGCAGCTTAACGGGGGGGTTTCAAGAGACCCAGTACTTC.

In DNA form, the CDR3 reads TGTGCCAGCAGTTATGGTTGGGGGGACGTAGACTATGGCTACACCTTC. Translating it yields CASSYGWGDVDYGYTF. J is TRBJ1-2 and V is TRBV6-5, with a tentative D call TRBD1 (5 bases). V lost 3 bases and J 3 bases, leaving 17 bases between the germline ends. CDR1 and CDR2 (germline): MNHEY, SVGAGI. The CDR3 spans 16 residues.